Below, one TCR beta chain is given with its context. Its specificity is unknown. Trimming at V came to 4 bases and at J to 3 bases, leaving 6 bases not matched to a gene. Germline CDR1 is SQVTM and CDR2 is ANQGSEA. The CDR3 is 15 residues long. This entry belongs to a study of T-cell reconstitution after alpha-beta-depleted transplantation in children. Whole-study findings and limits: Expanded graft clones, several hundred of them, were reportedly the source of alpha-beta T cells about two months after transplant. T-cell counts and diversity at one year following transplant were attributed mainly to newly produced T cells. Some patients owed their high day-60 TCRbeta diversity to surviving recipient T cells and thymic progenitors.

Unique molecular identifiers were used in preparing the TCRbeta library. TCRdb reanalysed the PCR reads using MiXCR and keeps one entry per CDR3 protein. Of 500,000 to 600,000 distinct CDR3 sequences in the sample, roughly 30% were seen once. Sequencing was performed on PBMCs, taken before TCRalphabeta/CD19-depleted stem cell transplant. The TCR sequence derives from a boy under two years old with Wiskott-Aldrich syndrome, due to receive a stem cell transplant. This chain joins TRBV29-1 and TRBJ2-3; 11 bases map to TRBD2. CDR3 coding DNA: TGCAGCGTTGCGGCGACTAGCGGGAAAACAGATACGCAGTATTTT. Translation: CSVAATSGKTDTQYF.